This entry concerns a single TCR beta chain. Its antigen is still unknown. The record originates from a study of cytomegalovirus exposure and HLA in healthy donors. Whole-study results and caveats: The dataset shows that most TCR sequences were rare, while some public TCRs occurred in many donors.

Per germline, CDR1 LGHNA and CDR2 YSLEER. The CDR3 runs to 15 residues. V gave up 0 bases and J gave up 5 bases, with 10 bases separating them. The PCR employed 60 Vbeta primers together with 13 Jbeta primers. TCRdb's table, derived via immunoSEQ multiplex PCR, lists solely in-frame clones and lacks some. Counted here are fewer than 200,000 clones, approximately 81% occurring once; the ten biggest clones make up about 2.3%. Sequenced: PBMCs. This TCR derives from a female donor in good health and CMV-seronegative. This chain uses TRBV4-3 with TRBJ2-2; D perhaps matches TRBD1 (6 bases). DNA for the CDR3: TGCGCCAGCAGCCAAGATTCGAGGGGGACCGGGGAGCTGTTTTTT. It specifies CASSQDSRGTGELFF.